This TCR beta chain was identified in a study of shared clonotypes between healthy human individuals. Study as a whole: Donors had three CD4 naive, three CD4 memory, two CD8 naive and one CD8 memory plate apiece. Study-level findings and limits: Clonotypes not shared had lower generation probabilities than those common to all four donors.

Looked up from germline, CDR1 is MGHRA and CDR2 is YSYEKL. Trimming cost V 1 base and J 7 bases, with 5 bases left between them. The CDR3 is 12 amino acids. Template for every sorted-subset replicate PCR totaled about 0.2 ug DNA, approximately 30,000 T cell genomes. Data came from immunoSEQ multiplex PCR; TCRdb stores just in-frame clones and leaves some out. The table records more than 550,000 clones, just over 90% of them present only once. Naive-designated CD8 cells lacked CD45RO, were positively enriched for CCR7, and omitted terminally differentiated effector memory CD45RA+ cells. Everyone who donated was a Caucasian adult who lived in Nashville, Tennessee. Points on this clone: Antigen unknown.

The gene calls are TRBV4-1 and TRBJ2-1; D gene uncertain. The clonotype was recovered from a man in his thirties or forties in good health. Sequencing was carried out using naive CD8+ T cells sorted from blood. CDR3 sequence (DNA): TGCGCCAGCAGCCAAGTTTGGAATGAGCAGTTCTTC. Its protein product is CASSQVWNEQFF.